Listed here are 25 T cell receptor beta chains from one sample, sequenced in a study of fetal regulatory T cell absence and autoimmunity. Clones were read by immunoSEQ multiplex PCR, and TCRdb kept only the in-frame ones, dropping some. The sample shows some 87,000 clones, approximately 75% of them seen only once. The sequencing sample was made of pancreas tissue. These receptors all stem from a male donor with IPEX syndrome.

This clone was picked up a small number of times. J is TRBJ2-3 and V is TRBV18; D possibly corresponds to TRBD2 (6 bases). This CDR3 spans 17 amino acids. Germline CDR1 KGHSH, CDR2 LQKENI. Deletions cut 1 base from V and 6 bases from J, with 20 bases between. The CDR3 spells CASSPQPTSLGGDTQYF. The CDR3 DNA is TGTGCCAGCTCACCACAGCCCACTAGCCTCGGTGGGGATACGCAGTATTTT.

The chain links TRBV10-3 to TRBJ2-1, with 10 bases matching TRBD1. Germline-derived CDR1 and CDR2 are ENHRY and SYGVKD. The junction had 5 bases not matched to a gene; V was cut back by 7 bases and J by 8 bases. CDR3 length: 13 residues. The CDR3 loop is CAITVDRGDEQFF. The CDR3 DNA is TGTGCCATCACCGTGGACAGGGGGGATGAGCAGTTCTTC.

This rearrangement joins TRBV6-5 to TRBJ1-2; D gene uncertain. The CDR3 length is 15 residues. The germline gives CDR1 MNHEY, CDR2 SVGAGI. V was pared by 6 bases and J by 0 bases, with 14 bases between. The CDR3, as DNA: TGTGCCAGCAGCCCCTCCTCTAGATCTAACTATGGCTACACCTTC. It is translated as CASSPSSRSNYGYTF.

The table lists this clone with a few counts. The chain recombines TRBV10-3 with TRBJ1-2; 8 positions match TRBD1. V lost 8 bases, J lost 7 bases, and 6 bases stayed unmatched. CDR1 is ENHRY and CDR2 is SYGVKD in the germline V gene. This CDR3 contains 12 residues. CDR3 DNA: TGTGCCATCGACGGACAGGGCAGTGGCTACACCTTC. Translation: CAIDGQGSGYTF.

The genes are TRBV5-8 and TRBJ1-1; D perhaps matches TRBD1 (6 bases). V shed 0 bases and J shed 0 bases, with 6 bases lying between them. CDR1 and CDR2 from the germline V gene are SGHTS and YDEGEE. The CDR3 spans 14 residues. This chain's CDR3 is CASSLGTVNTEAFF. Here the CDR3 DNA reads TGTGCCAGCAGCTTGGGGACAGTGAACACTGAAGCTTTCTTT.

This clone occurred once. CDR3 sequence: CASSDQISYEQYF. In DNA form, the CDR3 reads TGTGCCAGTAGCGACCAAATCTCCTACGAGCAGTACTTC. The chain combines TRBV19 with TRBJ2-7, with D uncertain. Germline CDR1 reads LNHDA; CDR2 reads SQIVND (reference sequence). Trimming left V 6 bases short and J 0 bases short, with 9 bases between. The CDR3 totals 13 residues.

The CDR3 protein is CATSRTSRTTNEQFF. CDR3 bases: TGTGCCACCAGCAGAACATCGAGAACTACGAATGAGCAGTTCTTC. The V and J genes are TRBV15 and TRBJ2-1; no definite D call. Trimming took 2 bases from V and 7 from J, leaving 15 bases between them. Germline-derived CDR1 and CDR2 are LNHNV and YYDKDF (reference sequence). CDR3 length equals 15 residues.

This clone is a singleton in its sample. The CDR3 sequence: CASSLGRTPQYF. The CDR3 DNA reads TGTGCCAGCAGCTTAGGTCGGACTCCGCAGTATTTT. The chain recombines TRBV13 with TRBJ2-3; possibly TRBD2 for D (5 bases). Germline V CDR1 and CDR2: PRHDT, FYEKMQ (reference sequence). V lost 0 bases and J lost 10, with 8 bases in between. CDR3 length equals 12 residues.

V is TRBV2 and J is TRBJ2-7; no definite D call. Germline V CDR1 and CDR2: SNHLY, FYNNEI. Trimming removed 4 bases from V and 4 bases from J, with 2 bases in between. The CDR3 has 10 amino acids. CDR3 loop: CASSGYEQYF. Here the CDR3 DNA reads TGTGCCAGCAGTGGGTACGAGCAGTACTTC.

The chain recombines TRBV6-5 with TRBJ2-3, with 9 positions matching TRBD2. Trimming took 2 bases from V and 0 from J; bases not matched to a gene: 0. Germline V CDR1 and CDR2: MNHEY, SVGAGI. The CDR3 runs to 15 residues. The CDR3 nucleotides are TGTGCCAGCAGTTACACTAGCGGGAGCACAGATACGCAGTATTTT. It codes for CASSYTSGSTDTQYF.

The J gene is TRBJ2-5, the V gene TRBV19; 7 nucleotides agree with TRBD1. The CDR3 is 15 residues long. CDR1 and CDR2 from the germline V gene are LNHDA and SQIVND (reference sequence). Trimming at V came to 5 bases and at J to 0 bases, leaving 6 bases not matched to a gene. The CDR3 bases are TGTGCCAGTAGTGAGGGGGCGAGGTACCAAGAGACCCAGTACTTC. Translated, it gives CASSEGARYQETQYF.

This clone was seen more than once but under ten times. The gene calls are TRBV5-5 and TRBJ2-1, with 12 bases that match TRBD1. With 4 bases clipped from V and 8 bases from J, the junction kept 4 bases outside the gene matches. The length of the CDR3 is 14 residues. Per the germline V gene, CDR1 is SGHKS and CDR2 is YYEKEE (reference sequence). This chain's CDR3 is CASSQGTGGHEQFF. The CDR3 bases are TGTGCCAGCAGCCAGGGGACAGGGGGCCATGAGCAGTTCTTC. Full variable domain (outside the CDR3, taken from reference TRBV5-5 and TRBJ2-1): DAGVTQSPTHLIKTRGQQVTLRCSPISGHKSVSWYQQVLGQGPQFIFQYYEKEERGRGNFPDRFSARQFPNYSSELNVNALLLGDSALYLCASSQGTGGHEQFFGPGTRLTVL.

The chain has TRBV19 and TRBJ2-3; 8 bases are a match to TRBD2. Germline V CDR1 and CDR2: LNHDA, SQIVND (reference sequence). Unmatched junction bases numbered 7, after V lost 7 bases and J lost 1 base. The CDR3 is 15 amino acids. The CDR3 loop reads CASTLSGGRTDTQYF. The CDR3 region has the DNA TGTGCCAGTACCCTCAGCGGGGGCCGCACAGATACGCAGTATTTT.

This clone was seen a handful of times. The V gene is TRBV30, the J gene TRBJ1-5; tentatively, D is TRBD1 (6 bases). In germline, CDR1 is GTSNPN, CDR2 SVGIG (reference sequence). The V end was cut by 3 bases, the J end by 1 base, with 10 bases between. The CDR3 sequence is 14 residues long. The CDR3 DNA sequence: TGTGCCTGGAGCATAACAGGGAGCAATCAGCCCCAGCATTTT. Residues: CAWSITGSNQPQHF.

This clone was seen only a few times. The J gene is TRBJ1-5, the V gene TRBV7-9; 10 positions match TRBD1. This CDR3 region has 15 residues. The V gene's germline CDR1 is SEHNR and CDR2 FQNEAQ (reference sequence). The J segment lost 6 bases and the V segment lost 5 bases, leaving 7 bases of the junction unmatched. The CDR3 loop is CASSNGQGGSQPQHF. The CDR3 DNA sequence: TGTGCCAGCAGCAACGGACAGGGGGGAAGTCAGCCCCAGCATTTT.

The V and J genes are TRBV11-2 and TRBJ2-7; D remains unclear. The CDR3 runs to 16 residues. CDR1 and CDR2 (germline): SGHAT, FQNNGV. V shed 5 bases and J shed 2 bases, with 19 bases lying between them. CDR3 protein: CASSLQVEVRPYEQYF. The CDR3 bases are TGTGCCAGCAGCCTCCAAGTAGAGGTCAGGCCCTACGAGCAGTACTTC.

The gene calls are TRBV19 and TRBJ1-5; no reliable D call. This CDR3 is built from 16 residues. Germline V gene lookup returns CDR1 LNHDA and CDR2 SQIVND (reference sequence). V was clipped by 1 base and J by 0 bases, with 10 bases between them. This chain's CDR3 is CASSIAAPYSNQPQHF. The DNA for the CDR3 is TGTGCCAGTAGTATAGCGGCACCTTATAGCAATCAGCCCCAGCATTTT. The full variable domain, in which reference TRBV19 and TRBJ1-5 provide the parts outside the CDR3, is DGGITQSPKYLFRKEGQNVTLSCEQNLNHDAMYWYRQDPGQGLRLIYYSQIVNDFQKGDIAEGYSVSREKKESFPLTVTSAQKNPTAFYLCASSIAAPYSNQPQHFGDGTRLSIL.

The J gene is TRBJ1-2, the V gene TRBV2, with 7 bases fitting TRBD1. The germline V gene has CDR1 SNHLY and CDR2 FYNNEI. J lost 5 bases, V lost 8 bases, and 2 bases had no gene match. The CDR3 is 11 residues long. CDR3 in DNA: TGTGCCAGCGGGACAGCTTATGGCTACACCTTC. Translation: CASGTAYGYTF.

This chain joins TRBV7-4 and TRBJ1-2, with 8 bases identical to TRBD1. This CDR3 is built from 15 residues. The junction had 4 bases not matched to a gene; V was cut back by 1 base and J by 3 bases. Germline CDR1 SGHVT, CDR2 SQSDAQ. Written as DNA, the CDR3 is TGTGCCAGCAGCTTAGAGGCAGGGGGCTACTATGGCTACACCTTC. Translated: CASSLEAGGYYGYTF.

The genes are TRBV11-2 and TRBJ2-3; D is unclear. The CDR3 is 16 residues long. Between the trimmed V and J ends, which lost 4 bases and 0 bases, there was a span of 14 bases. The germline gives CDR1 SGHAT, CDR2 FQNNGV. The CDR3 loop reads CASSSPERLSTDTQYF. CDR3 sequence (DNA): TGTGCCAGCAGCTCCCCGGAGCGTTTGAGCACAGATACGCAGTATTTT.

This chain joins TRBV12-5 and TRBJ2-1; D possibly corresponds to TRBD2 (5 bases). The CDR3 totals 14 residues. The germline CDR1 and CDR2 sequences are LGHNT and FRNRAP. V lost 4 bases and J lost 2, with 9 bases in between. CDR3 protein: CASGYQRTYNEQFF. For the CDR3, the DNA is TGTGCTAGTGGTTACCAGCGGACCTACAATGAGCAGTTCTTC.

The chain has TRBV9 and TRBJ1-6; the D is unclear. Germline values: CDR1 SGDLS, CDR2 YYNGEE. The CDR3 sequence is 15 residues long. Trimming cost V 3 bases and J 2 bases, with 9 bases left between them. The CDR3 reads CASSGTDAYNSPLHF. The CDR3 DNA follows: TGTGCCAGCAGCGGGACGGACGCCTATAATTCACCCCTCCACTTT.

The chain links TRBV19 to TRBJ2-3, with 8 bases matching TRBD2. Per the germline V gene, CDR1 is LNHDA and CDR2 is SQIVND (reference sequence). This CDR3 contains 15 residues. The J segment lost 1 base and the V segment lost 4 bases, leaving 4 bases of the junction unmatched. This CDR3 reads CASSKVGGGTDTQYF. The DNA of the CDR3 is TGTGCCAGTAGTAAAGTCGGGGGGGGCACAGATACGCAGTATTTT.

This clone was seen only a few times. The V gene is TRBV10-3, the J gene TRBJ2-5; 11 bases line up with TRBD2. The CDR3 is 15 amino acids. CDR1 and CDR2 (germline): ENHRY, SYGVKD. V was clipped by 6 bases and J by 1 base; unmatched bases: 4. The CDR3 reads CAIRASGGLQETQYF. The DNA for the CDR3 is TGTGCCATCAGGGCTAGCGGGGGGCTCCAAGAGACCCAGTACTTC.

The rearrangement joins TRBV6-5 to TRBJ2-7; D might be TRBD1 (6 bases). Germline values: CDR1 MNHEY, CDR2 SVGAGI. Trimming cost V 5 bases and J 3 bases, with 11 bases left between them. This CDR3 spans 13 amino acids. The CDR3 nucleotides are TGTGCCAGCAGTACCACAGGGAACTACGAGCAGTACTTC. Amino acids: CASSTTGNYEQYF.